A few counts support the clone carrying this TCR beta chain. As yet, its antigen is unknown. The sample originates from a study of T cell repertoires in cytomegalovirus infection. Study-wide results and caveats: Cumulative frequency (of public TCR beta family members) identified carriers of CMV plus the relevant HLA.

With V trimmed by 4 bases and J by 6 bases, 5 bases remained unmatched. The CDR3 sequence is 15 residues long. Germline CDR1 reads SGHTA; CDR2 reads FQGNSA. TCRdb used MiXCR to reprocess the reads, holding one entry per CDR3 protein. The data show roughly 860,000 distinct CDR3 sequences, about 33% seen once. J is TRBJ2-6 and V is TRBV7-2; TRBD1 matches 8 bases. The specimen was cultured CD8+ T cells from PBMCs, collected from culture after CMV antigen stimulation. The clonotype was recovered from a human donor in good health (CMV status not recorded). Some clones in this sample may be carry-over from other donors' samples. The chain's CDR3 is CASSSRGRVANVLTF. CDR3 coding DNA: TGTGCCAGCAGCTCCAGGGGGCGGGTGGCCAACGTCCTGACTTTC.